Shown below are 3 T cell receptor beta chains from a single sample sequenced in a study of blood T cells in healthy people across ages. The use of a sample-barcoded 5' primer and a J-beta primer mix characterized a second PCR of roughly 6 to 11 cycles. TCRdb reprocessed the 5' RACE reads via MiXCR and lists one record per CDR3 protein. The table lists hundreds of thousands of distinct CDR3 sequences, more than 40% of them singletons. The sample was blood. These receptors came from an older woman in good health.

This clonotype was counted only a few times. The CDR3 bases are TGCAGTGCTAGATCGCTAGCGGGCCTCTCCTACGAGCAGTACTTC. Protein product: CSARSLAGLSYEQYF. The rearrangement uses TRBV20-1 and TRBJ2-7, with TRBD2 matching over 8 bases. From germline, CDR1 is DFQATT and CDR2 SNEGSKA (reference sequence). The CDR3 spans 15 residues. After removal of 2 bases from V and 0 bases from J, the junction contained 6 bases not matched to a gene.

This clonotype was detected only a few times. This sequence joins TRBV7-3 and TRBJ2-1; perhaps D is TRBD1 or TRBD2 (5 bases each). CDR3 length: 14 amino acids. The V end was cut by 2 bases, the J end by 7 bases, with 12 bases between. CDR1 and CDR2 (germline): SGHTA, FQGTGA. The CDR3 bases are TGTGCCAGCAGCTTAGGACTGGGGCCAAATGAGCAGTTCTTC. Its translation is CASSLGLGPNEQFF. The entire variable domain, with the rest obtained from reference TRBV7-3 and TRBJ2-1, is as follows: GAGVSQTPSNKVTEKGKYVELRCDPISGHTALYWYRQSLGQGPEFLIYFQGTGAADDSGLPNDRFFAVRPEGSVSTLKIQRTERGDSAVYLCASSLGLGPNEQFFGPGTRLTVL.

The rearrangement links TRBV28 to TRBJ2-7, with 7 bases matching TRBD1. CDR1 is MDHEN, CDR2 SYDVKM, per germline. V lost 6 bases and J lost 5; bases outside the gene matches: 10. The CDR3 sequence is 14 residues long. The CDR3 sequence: CASSLEQGLDEQYF. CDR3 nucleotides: TGTGCCAGCAGCCTTGAACAGGGGTTAGACGAGCAGTACTTC.